This TCR beta chain appears in the sequencing data of a study of T cells in Graves' hyperthyroidism and ophthalmopathy. CDR3 size: 15 residues. Germline V gives CDR1 DFQATT, CDR2 SNEGSKA (reference sequence). V dropped 3 bases and J dropped 2 bases, with 16 bases sitting between them. It was RNA transcripts that yielded the amplified TCR beta CDR3 regions. Initially, a first-round RT-PCR of the TCR CDR3 employed the HTBI primer set. A single record per CDR3 protein comes from TCRdb applying MiXCR to the multiplex PCR reads. The repertoire holds hundreds of thousands of distinct CDR3 sequences, with more than 30% as singletons. In its sample, this clonotype was seen many times.

Sequencing was done on a sample of blood. The chain links TRBV20-1 to TRBJ2-5; D uncertain. This receptor was taken from a man aged 18 to 30 with Graves' hyperthyroidism. The CDR3: CSARGTSDGQETQYF. In DNA, the CDR3 is TGCAGTGCTAGGGGCACCTCGGACGGACAAGAGACCCAGTACTTC.